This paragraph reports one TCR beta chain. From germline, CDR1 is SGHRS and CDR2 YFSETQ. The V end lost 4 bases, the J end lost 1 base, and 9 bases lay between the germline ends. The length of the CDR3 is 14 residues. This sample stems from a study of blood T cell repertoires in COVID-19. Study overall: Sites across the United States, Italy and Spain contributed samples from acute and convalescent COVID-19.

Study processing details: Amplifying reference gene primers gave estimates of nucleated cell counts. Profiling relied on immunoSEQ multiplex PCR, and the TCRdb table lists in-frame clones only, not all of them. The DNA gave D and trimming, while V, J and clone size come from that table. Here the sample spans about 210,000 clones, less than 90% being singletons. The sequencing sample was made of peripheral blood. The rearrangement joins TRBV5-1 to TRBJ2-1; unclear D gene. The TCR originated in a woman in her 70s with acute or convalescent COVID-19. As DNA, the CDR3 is TGCGCCAGCAGCCGCACAGTATCCTACAATGAGCAGTTCTTC. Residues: CASSRTVSYNEQFF. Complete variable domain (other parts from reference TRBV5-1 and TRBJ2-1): KAGVTQTPRYLIKTRGQQVTLSCSPISGHRSVSWYQQTPGQGLQFLFEYFSETQRNKGNFPGRFSGRQFSNSRSEMNVSTLELGDSALYLCASSRTVSYNEQFFGPGTRLTVL.